The clone carrying this T cell receptor beta chain turned up a few times. This likely stems from a read error, as it lies one base from a far larger clone. At the DNA level, this CDR3 is encoded by other sequences in the same sample as well. Assay: immunoSEQ multiplex PCR; the TCRdb copy retains only in-frame clones and omits some. This table holds some 500,000 clones, roughly 80% found once. CDR1 and CDR2 (germline): GTSNPN, SVGIG (reference sequence). The CDR3 has 13 residues. Trimming stripped 1 base from V and 10 bases from J, with 14 bases between. This specimen comes from a study of shared clonotypes between healthy human individuals.

The source is a woman aged 35 to 49 in good health. Some clones in this sample may be carry-over from other donors' samples. The sequenced sample was PBMCs. The chain couples TRBV30 to TRBJ2-1, with D possibly TRBD1 on 6 matching bases. Here the CDR3 DNA reads TGTGCCTGGAGTGGGAGGAACCAGGGGGAGCAGTTCTTC. Its translation is CAWSGRNQGEQFF. Based on the CDR3 plus reference TRBV30 and TRBJ2-1, the full variable domain is SQTIHQWPATLVQPVGSPLSLECTVEGTSNPNLYWYRQAAGRGLQLLFYSVGIGQISSEVPQNLSASRPQDRQFILSSKKLLLSDSGFYLCAWSGRNQGEQFFGPGTRLTVL.